This entry is about one TCR beta chain. Its specificity is unknown. The method was immunoSEQ multiplex PCR; TCRdb's version includes in-frame clones alone and lacks a portion of them. The profile covers approximately 2.5 million clones, with 93% appearing a single time and about 0.34% taken by the ten largest. The V and J ends lost 3 bases and 2 bases respectively, with 14 bases between them. CDR3 size: 15 residues. Germline CDR1 reads LGHNA; CDR2 reads YSLEER. Investigators divided CD4+ cells into CD45RA+ naive and CD45RA-negative memory subsets. The sample belongs to a study of shared clonotypes between healthy human individuals. General study results and limits: In this cohort, only blood was sampled, and tissue repertoires likely differ.

The chain couples TRBV4-3 to TRBJ2-7, with D possibly being TRBD2 (6 bases). Sequenced material: naive CD4+ T cells from PBMCs. Sample subset: CD45RA+ positively selected. The receptor was derived from a man between 18 and 35 years old in good health. Some clones in this sample may be carry-over from other donors' samples. Written as DNA, the CDR3 is TGCGCCAGCAGCCACGGCGCGGGACCGCCCTACGAGCAGTACTTC. Translating gives CASSHGAGPPYEQYF.